Below are 19 T cell receptor beta chains sequenced from a single sample in a study of blood T cell repertoires in COVID-19. Repertoires were generated with immunoSEQ multiplex PCR, while TCRdb's copy carries only in-frame clones and drops some. Among approximately 240,000 clones, around 80% were seen once, and the ten largest hold about 1.3%. Sequenced: peripheral blood. Every receptor here comes from a woman in her 30s with COVID-19, enrolled during active disease.

V is TRBV24-1 and J is TRBJ2-3, with a possible D match to TRBD2 (5 bases). V lost 3 bases, J lost 6 bases, and 9 bases lay in between. The CDR3 has 13 residues. Germline V gives CDR1 KGHDR, CDR2 SFDVKD. In nucleotides, the CDR3 is TGTGCCACCAGTGATGGCGGGCTTGATACGCAGTATTTT. Translated, it gives CATSDGGLDTQYF.

CDR3 nucleotide sequence: TGTGCCAGCAGCGTAGGGGACAGGGACAATCAGCCCCAGCATTTT. Its translation is CASSVGDRDNQPQHF. The V call is TRBV9, the J call TRBJ1-5, with 9 bases that match TRBD1. The CDR3 consists of 15 residues. The germline gives CDR1 SGDLS, CDR2 YYNGEE. The ends lost 0 bases at V and 3 bases at J; junction bases unmatched: 1.

V is TRBV14 and J is TRBJ1-2, with 11 positions matching TRBD1. V shed 3 bases, J shed 4 bases, and the junction held 10 bases outside the gene matches. The CDR3 sequence is 17 residues long. CDR1 and CDR2 from the germline V gene are SGHDN and FVKESK. The CDR3 loop reads CASSHMYGQGAFYGYTF. CDR3 DNA sequence: TGTGCCAGCAGCCATATGTACGGACAGGGGGCTTTCTATGGCTACACCTTC.

The chain recombines TRBV25-1 with TRBJ2-2; 8 bases are shared with TRBD1. Trimming cost V 5 bases and J 1 base; bases outside gene matches: 9. Per the germline V gene, CDR1 is MGHDK and CDR2 is SYGVNS. The CDR3 totals 17 residues. The CDR3 coding sequence is TGTGCCAGCAGTCCTCCCGCGGGGACAGGGAACACCGGGGAGCTGTTTTTT. Protein: CASSPPAGTGNTGELFF. Together with reference TRBV25-1 and TRBJ2-2, the CDR3 gives the full variable domain: EADIYQTPRYLVIGTGKKITLECSQTMGHDKMYWYQQDPGMELHLIHYSYGVNSTEKGDLSSESTVSRIRTEHFPLTLESARPSHTSQYLCASSPPAGTGNTGELFFGEGSRLTVL.

This clone was observed a few times. This chain connects TRBV9 to TRBJ1-5; D ambiguous. CDR3 length: 12 residues. CDR1 and CDR2 from the germline V gene are SGDLS and YYNGEE. Trimming took 0 bases from V and 9 from J, leaving 7 bases between them. As DNA, the CDR3 is TGTGCCAGCAGCGTAGCGGGAGGGCCCCAGCATTTT. Encoded protein: CASSVAGGPQHF.

DNA of the CDR3: TGTGCCTGGAGTGTACCTGGCCCTAGCACAGATACGCAGTATTTT. This encodes CAWSVPGPSTDTQYF. The chain has TRBV30 and TRBJ2-3, with D unresolved. Between the trimmed V and J ends, which lost 0 bases and 0 bases, there was a span of 10 bases. Germline assignment: CDR1 GTSNPN and CDR2 SVGIG (reference sequence). This CDR3 is 15 amino acids long.

This rearrangement joins TRBV6-4 to TRBJ1-2; D may be TRBD1 (6 bases). The germline V gene has CDR1 MRHNA and CDR2 SNTAGT. Trimming stripped 0 bases from V and 8 bases from J, with 13 bases between. The CDR3 runs 14 residues. The CDR3 DNA sequence: TGTGCCAGCAGTGACTCGAGCGGGGGGACAGGCTACACCTTC. It codes for CASSDSSGGTGYTF.

This clone was counted only a few times. The chain employs TRBV28 and TRBJ1-6; 7 positions agree with TRBD1. The germline CDR1 and CDR2 sequences are MDHEN and SYDVKM. Trimming cost V 3 bases and J 3 bases; bases outside gene matches: 2. The CDR3 is 15 residues long. The CDR3 sequence is CASSLGQLYNSPLHF. The DNA of the CDR3 is TGTGCCAGCAGTTTGGGACAGCTCTATAATTCACCCCTCCACTTT.

This chain links TRBV28 with TRBJ2-5; 10 bases map to TRBD1. The CDR3 is 15 residues long. V lost 4 bases, J lost 5 bases, and 7 bases stayed unmatched. Germline V gene lookup returns CDR1 MDHEN and CDR2 SYDVKM. The CDR3 region has the DNA TGTGCCAGCAGTTCGACAGGGGGCGGCTCGGAGACCCAGTACTTC. Translated, it gives CASSSTGGGSETQYF.

This clone showed up just once. The rearrangement links TRBV29-1 to TRBJ2-1, with TRBD2 matching 11 bases. From germline, CDR1 is SQVTM and CDR2 ANQGSEA. The length of the CDR3 is 16 residues. V shed 4 bases and J 5 bases; nucleotides not matched to a gene: 10. This CDR3 is CSVGLRLAGPNNEQFF. The CDR3 DNA reads TGCAGCGTTGGCCTGAGACTAGCGGGGCCTAACAATGAGCAGTTCTTC.

The chain has TRBV7-3 and TRBJ2-1, with a weak D call TRBD2 (7 bases). Looked up from germline, CDR1 is SGHTA and CDR2 is FQGTGA. The CDR3 has 15 amino acids. V was cut by 3 bases and J by 9 bases, with 18 bases left in between. The CDR3 DNA follows: TGTGCCAGCAGCTTGAACGGGGGGCCGGGAGGTGAGCAGTTCTTC. Translation: CASSLNGGPGGEQFF. Together with reference TRBV7-3 and TRBJ2-1, the CDR3 gives the full variable domain: GAGVSQTPSNKVTEKGKYVELRCDPISGHTALYWYRQSLGQGPEFLIYFQGTGAADDSGLPNDRFFAVRPEGSVSTLKIQRTERGDSAVYLCASSLNGGPGGEQFFGPGTRLTVL.

The J gene is TRBJ1-5, the V gene TRBV2, with D perhaps TRBD1 (5 bases). The CDR3 is 13 residues long. Looked up from germline, CDR1 is SNHLY and CDR2 is FYNNEI. V was clipped by 7 bases and J by 3 bases, with 10 bases between them. Here the CDR3 reads CASKSGNNQPQHF. In nucleotides, the CDR3 is TGTGCCAGCAAGTCAGGGAACAATCAGCCCCAGCATTTT.

V usage is TRBV9 and J usage is TRBJ2-1; 7 nucleotides match TRBD2. This CDR3 is 17 amino acids long. With 3 bases clipped from V and 0 bases from J, the junction kept 9 bases outside the gene matches. The germline CDR1 and CDR2 sequences are SGDLS and YYNGEE. The CDR3 here is CASSGLAGSPSYNEQFF. In DNA form, the CDR3 reads TGTGCCAGCAGCGGGTTAGCGGGTTCTCCCTCCTACAATGAGCAGTTCTTC.

The chain joins TRBV9 to TRBJ1-2, with a weak D call TRBD1 (6 bases). This CDR3 region has 15 residues. Germline V gene data show CDR1 as SGDLS and CDR2 as YYNGEE. Trimming took 0 bases from V and 2 from J, leaving 11 bases between them. CDR3 DNA sequence: TGTGCCAGCAGCGTAGATGCCGGACAGAACTATGGCTACACCTTC. Protein sequence: CASSVDAGQNYGYTF.

The J gene is TRBJ2-2, the V gene TRBV7-2; TRBD2 agrees at 7 bases. After removal of 1 base from V and 5 bases from J, the junction contained 10 bases not matched to a gene. The germline V gene encodes CDR1 SGHTA and CDR2 FQGNSA. The CDR3 spans 17 residues. For the CDR3, the DNA is TGTGCCAGCAGCTTAGTGGGCGGAGGCGGGGGAACCGGGGAGCTGTTTTTT. Its translation is CASSLVGGGGGTGELFF.

V usage is TRBV19 and J usage is TRBJ2-1; D may be TRBD2 (6 bases). Between the trimmed V and J ends, which lost 7 bases and 1 base, there was a span of 14 bases. The CDR3 loop spans 15 amino acids. Per the germline V gene, CDR1 is LNHDA and CDR2 is SQIVND (reference sequence). CDR3 coding DNA: TGTGCCAGTACCCTTAGCGGCCTGTCCTACAATGAGCAGTTCTTC. Translated, it gives CASTLSGLSYNEQFF.

The chain joins TRBV15 to TRBJ2-7; D is perhaps TRBD1 (6 bases). Looked up from germline, CDR1 is LNHNV and CDR2 is YYDKDF (reference sequence). This CDR3 is 14 amino acids long. Trimming shortened V by 5 bases and J by 2 bases, and 13 bases separated the two germline ends. This chain's CDR3 is CATSPDRPAYEQYF. CDR3 DNA: TGTGCCACCAGCCCCGACAGGCCCGCCTACGAGCAGTACTTC.

V and J are TRBV25-1 and TRBJ1-2; 7 bases are shared with TRBD1. J gave up 4 bases and V 4 bases, and 3 bases lay outside the gene matches. This CDR3 spans 13 amino acids. CDR1 MGHDK and CDR2 SYGVNS come from the germline V gene. In DNA, the CDR3 is TGTGCCAGCAGTGCGGGACAGCCCTATGGCTACACCTTC. It translates to CASSAGQPYGYTF.

V is TRBV11-2 and J is TRBJ2-5, with 8 nucleotides matching TRBD2. The germline gives CDR1 SGHAT, CDR2 FQNNGV. The CDR3 is 15 amino acids. The V segment lost 3 bases and the J segment 5 bases; nucleotides outside the gene matches: 8. The CDR3 loop is CASSLNGGVGETQYF. CDR3 sequence (DNA): TGTGCCAGCAGCTTGAACGGGGGGGTTGGGGAGACCCAGTACTTC.